This T cell receptor beta chain stems from a study of preoperative IRX-2 immunotherapy in early breast cancer (dated by TCRdb to about 2019). Remarks on this clone: The antigen it binds to is not known. No much larger clonotype is one base removed from it; base qualities were not supplied.

The treatment or condition label here, explained by the study, means: preoperative locoregional IRX-2 cytokine immunotherapy. The samples were obtained from a phase Ib study in which preoperative, locoregional IRX-2 cytokine immunotherapy intended to prime immune responses was tested. Donors were patients with early-stage breast cancer who received IRX-2 before surgery. The library was generated by the immunoSEQ multiplex PCR assay. TCRdb limited this immuneACCESS table to in-frame rearrangements with V and J called. A share of clones is missing; checked studies link under half to unresolved V genes, and the rest is unexplained. The sample includes about 42,000 clones, with approximately 75% observed a single time. The ten largest account for roughly 1.2% of the sample. Via the germline V gene (reference sequence), CDR1 is LNHDA and CDR2 SQIVND. Measured from the cysteine to the phenylalanine, the CDR3 is 12 residues long. Solely the CDR3 DNA is kept, with 36 bases framed from the first base. Cut back by 3 bases and 6 bases, the V and J ends lie 6 bases apart.

Sequenced here: tumor tissue, sampled after IRX-2 immunotherapy. The V and J genes are TRBV19 and TRBJ2-4; no confident D gene assignment can be made. This TCR was sampled from a human donor with breast cancer. The CDR3 loop reads CASSIRPNIQYF. The bases are TGTGCCAGTAGTATTCGTCCAAACATTCAGTACTTC. Full variable domain (CDR3 extended with the reference TRBV19 and TRBJ2-4 proteins): DGGITQSPKYLFRKEGQNVTLSCEQNLNHDAMYWYRQDPGQGLRLIYYSQIVNDFQKGDIAEGYSVSREKKESFPLTVTSAQKNPTAFYLCASSIRPNIQYFGAGTRLSVL.